One sample yielded the 2 T cell receptor beta chains listed below, sequenced in a study of CD8+ T cells in alopecia areata listed by TCRdb under 2018. Preparation of the library involved the immunoSEQ multiplex PCR assay. For TCR sequencing, RNA was extracted from every sample and reverse transcribed into cDNA to serve as template. The table was pulled from immuneACCESS by TCRdb, which kept in-frame rearrangements only. Such tables lose some clones; where checked, under half of the loss comes from unresolved V genes, and the rest has no known cause. Across this sample there are fewer than 110,000 clones, with approximately 58% seen only once. The ten largest clones take up roughly 8.8% of the sample. Sequencing input: CD4+ T cells sorted from blood. The receptor set was obtained from a human donor in good health.

The chain links TRBV4-1 to TRBJ2-7; D is unclear. The CDR3 loop spans 15 amino acids. Trimming left V 0 bases short and J 2 bases short, with 11 bases between. CDR1 and CDR2 (germline): MGHRA, YSYEKL. CDR3: CASSQDSAGAYEQYF. The CDR3 nucleotides read TGCGCCAGCAGCCAAGATAGTGCCGGAGCCTACGAGCAGTACTTC.

This clone appeared a few times. J is TRBJ2-5 and V is TRBV25-1; D uncertain. The germline gives CDR1 MGHDK, CDR2 SYGVNS. The V gene lost 2 bases and the J gene lost 3 bases, with 16 bases spanning the gap. The CDR3 has 16 amino acids. CDR3 in DNA: TGTGCCAGCAGTGAAGGTTGGGCAGGAGTTAAAGAGACCCAGTACTTC. Translated, it gives CASSEGWAGVKETQYF.